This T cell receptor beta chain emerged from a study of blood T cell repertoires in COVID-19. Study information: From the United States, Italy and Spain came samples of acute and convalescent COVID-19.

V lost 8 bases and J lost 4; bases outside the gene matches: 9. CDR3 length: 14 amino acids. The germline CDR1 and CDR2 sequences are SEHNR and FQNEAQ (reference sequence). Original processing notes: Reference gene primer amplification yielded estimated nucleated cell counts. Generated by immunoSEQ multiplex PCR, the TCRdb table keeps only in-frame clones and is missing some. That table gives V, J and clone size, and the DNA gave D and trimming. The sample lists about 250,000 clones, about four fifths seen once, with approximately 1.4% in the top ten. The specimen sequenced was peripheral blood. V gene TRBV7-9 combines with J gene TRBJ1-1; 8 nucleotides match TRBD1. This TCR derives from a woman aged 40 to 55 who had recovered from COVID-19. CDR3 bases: TGTGCCAGCTTTCGCCTCACAGGGGGCACTGAAGCTTTCTTT. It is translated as CASFRLTGGTEAFF. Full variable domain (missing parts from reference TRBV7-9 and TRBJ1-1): DTGVSQNPRHKITKRGQNVTFRCDPISEHNRLYWYRQTLGQGPEFLTYFQNEAQLEKSRLLSDRFSAERPKGSFSTLEIQRTEQGDSAMYLCASFRLTGGTEAFFGQGTRLTVV.